The rows below give T cell receptor beta chains drawn from one sample of a study of technical replicates of blood from a few donors. The method was immunoSEQ multiplex PCR; TCRdb's version includes in-frame clones alone and lacks a portion of them. The data contain roughly 65,000 clones, about 90% of them singletons. Sequencing used PBMCs. The source is a human donor in good health. Some clones in this sample may be carry-over from other donors' samples. Both conserved end residues are part of each CDR3. Each record gives: clone size, V gene, D gene, J gene, CDR3 DNA, CDR3 protein. The D gene is left open where the match is weak. Size values are once, few and many counts, or a class for expanded clones, and some rows have none.

clone_size: NA
v_call: TRBV5-1
d_call: TRBD1
j_call: TRBJ2-1
cdr3_nt: TGCGCCAGCAGCTTGGACAGGGGCGATGAGCAGTTCTTC
cdr3_aa: CASSLDRGDEQFF

clone_size: NA
v_call: TRBV21-1
d_call: NA
j_call: TRBJ2-7
cdr3_nt: TGTGCCAGCCAGGGGGACAGGGGCTTCCCTCTCCTATGCGAGCAGTACTTC
cdr3_aa: CASQGDRGFPLLCEQYF

clone_size: NA
v_call: TRBV7-3
d_call: NA
j_call: TRBJ1-5
cdr3_nt: TGTGCCAGCAGCTTATACGGGGGGATCAATCAGCCCCAGCATTTT
cdr3_aa: CASSLYGGINQPQHF

clone_size: once
v_call: TRBV12-5
d_call: NA
j_call: TRBJ1-4
cdr3_nt: TGTGCTAGTGGTTTGTTACAGGGACGGGAAAAACTGTTTTTT
cdr3_aa: CASGLLQGREKLFF

clone_size: NA
v_call: TRBV29-1
d_call: NA
j_call: TRBJ2-2
cdr3_nt: TGCAGCGTCCGACAGGAGAACACCGGGGAGCTGTTTTTT
cdr3_aa: CSVRQENTGELFF

clone_size: NA
v_call: TRBV10-3
d_call: NA
j_call: TRBJ2-5
cdr3_nt: TGTGCCATCAGCCCATTGGGGGCTGGGGAGACCCAGTACTTC
cdr3_aa: CAISPLGAGETQYF

clone_size: NA
v_call: TRBV18
d_call: NA
j_call: TRBJ1-2
cdr3_nt: TGTGCCAGCTCAAGCCAGGGTGACTATGGCTACACCTTC
cdr3_aa: CASSSQGDYGYTF

clone_size: NA
v_call: TRBV6-1
d_call: NA
j_call: TRBJ2-7
cdr3_nt: TGTGCCAGCATGTTTCACGGGAACGGGGTGGAGCAGTACTTC
cdr3_aa: CASMFHGNGVEQYF

clone_size: few
v_call: TRBV5-1
d_call: NA
j_call: TRBJ2-5
cdr3_nt: TGCGCCAGCAGCTTGGCAGCTAGCCCCGAAGAGACCCAGTACTTC
cdr3_aa: CASSLAASPEETQYF

clone_size: NA
v_call: TRBV6-1
d_call: NA
j_call: TRBJ2-7
cdr3_nt: TGTGCCAGCTGCACGGCAGACAGGCTCGACGAGCAGTACTTC
cdr3_aa: CASCTADRLDEQYF

clone_size: NA
v_call: TRBV19
d_call: NA
j_call: TRBJ1-4
cdr3_nt: TGTGCCAGTAAAGATATAGGGGATGTTGGTGAAAAACTGTTTTTT
cdr3_aa: CASKDIGDVGEKLFF

clone_size: NA
v_call: TRBV9
d_call: TRBD1
j_call: TRBJ2-2
cdr3_nt: TGTGCCAGCAGCGCGGACAGGGGAGGTTCCACCGGGGAGCTGTTTTTT
cdr3_aa: CASSADRGGSTGELFF

clone_size: NA
v_call: TRBV19
d_call: TRBD1
j_call: TRBJ1-1
cdr3_nt: TGTGCCAGTAGTACAGACAGGGGACCAACTGAAGCTTTCTTT
cdr3_aa: CASSTDRGPTEAFF

clone_size: NA
v_call: TRBV4-3
d_call: NA
j_call: TRBJ2-7
cdr3_nt: TGCGCCAGCAGCCTCCATAGGGGCTACGAGCAGTACTTC
cdr3_aa: CASSLHRGYEQYF

clone_size: NA
v_call: TRBV4-1
d_call: TRBD1
j_call: TRBJ2-2
cdr3_nt: TGCGCCAGCAGCCATGACAGGGGTGGCACCGGGGAGCTGTTTTTT
cdr3_aa: CASSHDRGGTGELFF

clone_size: NA
v_call: TRBV2
d_call: NA
j_call: TRBJ2-3
cdr3_nt: TGTGCCAGCAGTTCGAGGAGGAGCACAGATACGCAGTATTTT
cdr3_aa: CASSSRRSTDTQYF

clone_size: NA
v_call: TRBV5-1
d_call: NA
j_call: TRBJ2-5
cdr3_nt: TGCGCCAGCAGCCCCGGGACAAACCAAGAGACCCAGTACTTC
cdr3_aa: CASSPGTNQETQYF

clone_size: NA
v_call: TRBV6-1
d_call: NA
j_call: TRBJ2-1
cdr3_nt: TGTGCCAGCAGTGAAGTGGAGGCGGGGAAGAATGAGCAGTTCTTC
cdr3_aa: CASSEVEAGKNEQFF

clone_size: NA
v_call: TRBV4-3
d_call: TRBD2
j_call: TRBJ2-2
cdr3_nt: TGCGCCAGCAGCCAAGTCCCGGGACTAGCTTTAACCGGGGAGCTGTTTTTT
cdr3_aa: CASSQVPGLALTGELFF

clone_size: NA
v_call: TRBV18
d_call: TRBD2
j_call: TRBJ2-3
cdr3_nt: TGTGCCAGCTCACCGGGACTAGCGGATACGCAGTATTTT
cdr3_aa: CASSPGLADTQYF

clone_size: NA
v_call: TRBV9
d_call: NA
j_call: TRBJ1-1
cdr3_nt: TGTGCCAGCAGCGTACTTCCGACAGGTGGGGTAGGAGCTTTCTTT
cdr3_aa: CASSVLPTGGVGAFF

clone_size: NA
v_call: TRBV19
d_call: NA
j_call: TRBJ2-2
cdr3_nt: TGTGCCAGTAGTCTACTAGTTATGTCCGGGGAGCTGTTTTTT
cdr3_aa: CASSLLVMSGELFF

clone_size: NA
v_call: TRBV10-3
d_call: TRBD1
j_call: TRBJ1-2
cdr3_nt: TGTGCCATCAGTTATTACGGACAGGGTGAGGCTGCCTATGGCTACACCTTC
cdr3_aa: CAISYYGQGEAAYGYTF

clone_size: NA
v_call: TRBV5-4
d_call: NA
j_call: TRBJ1-1
cdr3_nt: TGTGCCAGCAGCTTGGGGGGCCGTGAAGCTTTCTTT
cdr3_aa: CASSLGGREAFF

clone_size: NA
v_call: TRBV2
d_call: TRBD1
j_call: TRBJ2-7
cdr3_nt: TGTGCCACCGCCGACGTGACAGGGGAAGGCGAGCAGTACTTC
cdr3_aa: CATADVTGEGEQYF

clone_size: NA
v_call: TRBV27
d_call: TRBD2
j_call: TRBJ2-7
cdr3_nt: TGTGCCAGCAGTTTACAGGGACTAAACTACGAGCAGTACTTC
cdr3_aa: CASSLQGLNYEQYF

clone_size: NA
v_call: TRBV5-1
d_call: TRBD2
j_call: TRBJ2-1
cdr3_nt: TGCGCCAGCCATCTGGGGGGGAGGATAAATGAGCAGTTCTTC
cdr3_aa: CASHLGGRINEQFF

clone_size: NA
v_call: TRBV6-5
d_call: TRBD1
j_call: TRBJ2-1
cdr3_nt: TGTGCCAGCAGCCTGGGAGGGACAGGGTACAATGAGCAGTTCTTC
cdr3_aa: CASSLGGTGYNEQFF

clone_size: NA
v_call: TRBV7-2
d_call: TRBD2
j_call: TRBJ2-3
cdr3_nt: TGTGCCAGCAGCTTGCTAGCGGGGGGGAGCACAGATACGCAGTATTTT
cdr3_aa: CASSLLAGGSTDTQYF